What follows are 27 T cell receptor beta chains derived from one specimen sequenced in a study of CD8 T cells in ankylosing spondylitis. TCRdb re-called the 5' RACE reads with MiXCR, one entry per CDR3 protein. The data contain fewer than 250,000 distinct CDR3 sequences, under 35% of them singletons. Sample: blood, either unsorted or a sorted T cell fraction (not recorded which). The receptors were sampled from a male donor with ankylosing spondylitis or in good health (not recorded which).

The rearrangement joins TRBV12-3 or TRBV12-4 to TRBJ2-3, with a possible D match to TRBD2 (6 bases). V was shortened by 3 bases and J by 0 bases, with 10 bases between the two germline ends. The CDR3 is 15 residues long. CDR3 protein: CASSFRGGSTDTQYF. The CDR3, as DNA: TGTGCCAGCAGTTTTAGAGGAGGGAGCACAGATACGCAGTATTTT.

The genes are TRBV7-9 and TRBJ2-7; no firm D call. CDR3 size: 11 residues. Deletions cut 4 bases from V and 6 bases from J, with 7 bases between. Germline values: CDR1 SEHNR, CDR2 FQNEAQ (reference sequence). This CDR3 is CASSYWGEQYF. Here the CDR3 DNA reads TGTGCCAGCAGCTATTGGGGCGAGCAGTACTTC.

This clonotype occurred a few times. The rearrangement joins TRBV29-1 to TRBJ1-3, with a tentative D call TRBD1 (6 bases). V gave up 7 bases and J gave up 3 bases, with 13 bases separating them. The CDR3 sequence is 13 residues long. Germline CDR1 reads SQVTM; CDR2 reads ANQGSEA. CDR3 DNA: TGCAGCGCCGAGGGGGATCATGGAAACACCATATATTTT. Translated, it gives CSAEGDHGNTIYF.

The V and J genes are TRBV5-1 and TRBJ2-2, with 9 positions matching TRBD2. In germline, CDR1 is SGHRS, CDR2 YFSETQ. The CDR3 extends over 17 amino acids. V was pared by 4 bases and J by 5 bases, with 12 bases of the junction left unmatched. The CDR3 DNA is TGCGCCAGCAGCCCCCAAGCAGCGGGGGGAACTACCGGGGAGCTGTTTTTT. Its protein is CASSPQAAGGTTGELFF.

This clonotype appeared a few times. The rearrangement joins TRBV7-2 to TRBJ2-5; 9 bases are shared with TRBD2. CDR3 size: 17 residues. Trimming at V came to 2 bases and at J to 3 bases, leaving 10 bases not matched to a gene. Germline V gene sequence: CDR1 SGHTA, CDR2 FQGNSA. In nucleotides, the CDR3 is TGTGCCAGCAGCTTACCAGCGGGGGGCACCGATGAAGAGACCCAGTACTTC. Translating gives CASSLPAGGTDEETQYF. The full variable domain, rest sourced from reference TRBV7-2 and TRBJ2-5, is GAGVSQSPSNKVTEKGKDVELRCDPISGHTALYWYRQSLGQGLEFLIYFQGNSAPDKSGLPSDRFSAERTGGSVSTLTIQRTQQEDSAVYLCASSLPAGGTDEETQYFGPGTRLLVL.

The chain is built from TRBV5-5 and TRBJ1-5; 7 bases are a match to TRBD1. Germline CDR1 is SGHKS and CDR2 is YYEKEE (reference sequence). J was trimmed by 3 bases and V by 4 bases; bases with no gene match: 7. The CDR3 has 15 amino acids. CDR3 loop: CASSPDGQANQPQHF. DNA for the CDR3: TGTGCCAGCAGCCCCGACGGACAGGCCAATCAGCCCCAGCATTTT.

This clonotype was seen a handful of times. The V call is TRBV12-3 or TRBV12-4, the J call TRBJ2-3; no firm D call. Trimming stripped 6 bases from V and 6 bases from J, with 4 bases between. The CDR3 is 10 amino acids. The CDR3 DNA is TGTGCCAGCAGGGGGGATACGCAGTATTTT. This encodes CASRGDTQYF.

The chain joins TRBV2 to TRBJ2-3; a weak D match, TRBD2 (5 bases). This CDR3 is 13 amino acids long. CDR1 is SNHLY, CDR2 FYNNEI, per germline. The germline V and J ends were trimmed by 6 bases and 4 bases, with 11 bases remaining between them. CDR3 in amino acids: CASRAGAADTQYF. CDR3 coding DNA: TGTGCCAGCAGGGCCGGAGCGGCAGATACGCAGTATTTT.

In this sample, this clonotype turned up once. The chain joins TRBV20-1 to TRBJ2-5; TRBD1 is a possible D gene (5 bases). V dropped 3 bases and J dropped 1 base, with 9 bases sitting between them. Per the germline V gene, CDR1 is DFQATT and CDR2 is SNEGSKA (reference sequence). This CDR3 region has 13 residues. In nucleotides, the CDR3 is TGCAGTGCTAGGACCAGGGCCCAAGAGACCCAGTACTTC. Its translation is CSARTRAQETQYF.

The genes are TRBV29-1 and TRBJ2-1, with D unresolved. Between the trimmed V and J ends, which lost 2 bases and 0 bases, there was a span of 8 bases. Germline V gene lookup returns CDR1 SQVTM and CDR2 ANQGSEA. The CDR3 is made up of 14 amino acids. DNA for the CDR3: TGCAGCGTTGAACCTCGAAGCTCCTACAATGAGCAGTTCTTC. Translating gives CSVEPRSSYNEQFF.

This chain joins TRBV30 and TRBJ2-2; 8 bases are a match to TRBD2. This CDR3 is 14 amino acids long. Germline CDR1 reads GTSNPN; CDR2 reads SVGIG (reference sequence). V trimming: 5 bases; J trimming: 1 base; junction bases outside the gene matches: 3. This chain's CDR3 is CAWWSGGNTGELFF. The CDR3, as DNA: TGTGCCTGGTGGAGCGGGGGGAACACCGGGGAGCTGTTTTTT. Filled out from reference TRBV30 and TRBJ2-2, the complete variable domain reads SQTIHQWPATLVQPVGSPLSLECTVEGTSNPNLYWYRQAAGRGLQLLFYSVGIGQISSEVPQNLSASRPQDRQFILSSKKLLLSDSGFYLCAWWSGGNTGELFFGEGSRLTVL.

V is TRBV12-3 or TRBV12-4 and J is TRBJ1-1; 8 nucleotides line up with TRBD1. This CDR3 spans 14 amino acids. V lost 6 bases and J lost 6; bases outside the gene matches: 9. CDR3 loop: CASSFGQGTAEAFF. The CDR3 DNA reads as TGTGCCAGCAGCTTCGGACAGGGTACGGCTGAAGCTTTCTTT.

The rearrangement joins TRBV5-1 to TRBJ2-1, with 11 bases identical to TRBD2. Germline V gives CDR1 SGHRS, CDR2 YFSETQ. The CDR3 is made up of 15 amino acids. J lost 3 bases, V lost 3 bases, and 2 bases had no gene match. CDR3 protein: CASSSTSGNYNEQFF. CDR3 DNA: TGCGCCAGCAGCTCGACTAGCGGGAACTACAATGAGCAGTTCTTC.

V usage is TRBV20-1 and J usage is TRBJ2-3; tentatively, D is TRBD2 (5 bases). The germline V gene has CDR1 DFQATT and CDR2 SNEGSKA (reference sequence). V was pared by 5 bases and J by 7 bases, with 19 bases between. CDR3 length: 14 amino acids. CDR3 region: CSASDYSEGHTQYF. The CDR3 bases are TGCAGTGCTTCAGACTATTCTGAAGGACATACGCAGTATTTT.

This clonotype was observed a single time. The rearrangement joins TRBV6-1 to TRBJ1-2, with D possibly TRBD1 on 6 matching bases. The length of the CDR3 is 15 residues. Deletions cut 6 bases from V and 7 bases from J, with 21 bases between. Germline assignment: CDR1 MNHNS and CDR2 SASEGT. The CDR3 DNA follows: TGTGCCAGCAGCCCCCTAATAGGGGGGGAGCTTGGCTACACCTTC. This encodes CASSPLIGGELGYTF.

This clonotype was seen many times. The chain's CDR3 is CASSNRAAGYEQYF. The CDR3 region has the DNA TGTGCCAGCAGCAACAGGGCGGCAGGCTACGAGCAGTACTTC. The chain employs TRBV12-3 or TRBV12-4 and TRBJ2-7; TRBD1 is a possible D gene (6 bases). With 6 bases removed from V and 3 bases from J, the gap between germline ends came to 15 bases. The CDR3 loop spans 14 amino acids.

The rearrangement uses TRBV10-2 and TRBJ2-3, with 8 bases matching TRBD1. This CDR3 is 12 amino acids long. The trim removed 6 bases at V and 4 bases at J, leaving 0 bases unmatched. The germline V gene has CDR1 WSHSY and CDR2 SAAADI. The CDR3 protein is CASRGQADTQYF. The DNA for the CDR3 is TGCGCCAGCAGGGGACAGGCAGATACGCAGTATTTT.

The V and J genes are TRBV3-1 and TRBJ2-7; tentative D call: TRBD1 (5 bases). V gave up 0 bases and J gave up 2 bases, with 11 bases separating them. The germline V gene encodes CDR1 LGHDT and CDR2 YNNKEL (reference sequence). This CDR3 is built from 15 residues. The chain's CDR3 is CASSQDSWGPYEQYF. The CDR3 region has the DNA TGTGCCAGCAGCCAAGATTCATGGGGCCCCTACGAGCAGTACTTC.

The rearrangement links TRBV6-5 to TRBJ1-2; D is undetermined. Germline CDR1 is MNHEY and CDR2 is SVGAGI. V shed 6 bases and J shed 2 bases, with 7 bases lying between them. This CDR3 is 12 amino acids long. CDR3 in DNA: TGTGCCAGCAGCCCCGGGAACTATGGCTACACCTTC. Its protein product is CASSPGNYGYTF.

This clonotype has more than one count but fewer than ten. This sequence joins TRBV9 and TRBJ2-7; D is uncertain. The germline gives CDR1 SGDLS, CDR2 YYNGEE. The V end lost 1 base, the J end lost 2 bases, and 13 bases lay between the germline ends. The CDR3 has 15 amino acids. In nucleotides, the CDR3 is TGTGCCAGCAGCGTAACCCCAGTGGTCCCCTACGAGCAGTACTTC. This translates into CASSVTPVVPYEQYF.

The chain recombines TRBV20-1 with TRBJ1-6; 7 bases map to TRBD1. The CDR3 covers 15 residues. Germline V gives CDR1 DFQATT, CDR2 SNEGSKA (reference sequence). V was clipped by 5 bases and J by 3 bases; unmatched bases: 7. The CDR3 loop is CSAPGGDSYNSPLHF. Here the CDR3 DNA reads TGCAGTGCTCCCGGCGGGGACAGCTATAATTCACCCCTCCACTTT.

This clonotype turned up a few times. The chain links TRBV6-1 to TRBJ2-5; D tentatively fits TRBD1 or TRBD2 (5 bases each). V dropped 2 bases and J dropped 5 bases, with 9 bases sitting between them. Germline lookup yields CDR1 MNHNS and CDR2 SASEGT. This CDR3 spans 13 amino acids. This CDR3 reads CASSEWDRETQYF. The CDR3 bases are TGTGCCAGCAGTGAATGGGACCGGGAGACCCAGTACTTC.

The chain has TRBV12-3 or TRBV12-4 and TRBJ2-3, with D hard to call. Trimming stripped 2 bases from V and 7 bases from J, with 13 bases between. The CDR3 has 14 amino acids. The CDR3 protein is CASSLWSRMNTQYF. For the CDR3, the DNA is TGTGCCAGCAGTTTATGGTCTAGAATGAATACGCAGTATTTT.

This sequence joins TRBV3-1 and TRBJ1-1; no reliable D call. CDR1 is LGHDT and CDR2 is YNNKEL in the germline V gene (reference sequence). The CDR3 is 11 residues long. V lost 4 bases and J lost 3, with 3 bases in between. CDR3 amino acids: CASSRDTEAFF. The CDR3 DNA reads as TGTGCCAGCAGCCGGGACACTGAAGCTTTCTTT.

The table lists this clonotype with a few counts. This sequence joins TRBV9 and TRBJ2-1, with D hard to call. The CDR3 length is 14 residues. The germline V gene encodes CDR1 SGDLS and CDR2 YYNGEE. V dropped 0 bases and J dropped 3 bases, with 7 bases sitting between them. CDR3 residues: CASSVDPDYNEQFF. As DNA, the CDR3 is TGTGCCAGCAGCGTAGACCCGGACTACAATGAGCAGTTCTTC.

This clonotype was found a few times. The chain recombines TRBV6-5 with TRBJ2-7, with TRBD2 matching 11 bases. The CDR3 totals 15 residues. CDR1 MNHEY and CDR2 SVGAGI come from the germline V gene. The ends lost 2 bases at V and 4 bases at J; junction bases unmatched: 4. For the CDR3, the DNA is TGTGCCAGCAGTTACAGACTAGCGGGGCTTTACGAGCAGTACTTC. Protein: CASSYRLAGLYEQYF.

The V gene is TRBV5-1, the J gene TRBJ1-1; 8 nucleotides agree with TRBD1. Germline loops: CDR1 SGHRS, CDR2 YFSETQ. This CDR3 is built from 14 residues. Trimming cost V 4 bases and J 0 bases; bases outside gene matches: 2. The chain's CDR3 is CASSPDRVNTEAFF. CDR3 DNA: TGCGCCAGCAGCCCGGACAGGGTGAACACTGAAGCTTTCTTT.